The present TCR beta chain was sequenced within a study of blood T cells in healthy people across ages. On the study more broadly: The template switching approach captured approximately one barcoded beta molecule for every two T cells.

Germline V lookup: CDR1 ENHRY, CDR2 SYGVKD. V was pared by 3 bases and J by 7 bases, with 8 bases of the junction left unmatched. The CDR3 is made up of 15 amino acids. Then a second PCR, running about 7 to 11 cycles, was carried out with a sample-barcoded 5' primer and a J-beta primer mix. Sequencing yielded, for each sample, at least 3 million paired-end reads carrying CDR3. TCRdb itself ran the 5' RACE reads through MiXCR, one entry per CDR3 protein. This sample has roughly 680,000 distinct CDR3 sequences, with about 21% found just once. This clonotype occurred many times. The source of this sequence is a man in his sixties or seventies in good health. Sequencing was performed on blood. This chain connects TRBV10-3 to TRBJ2-3, with 9 nucleotides matching TRBD2. Here the CDR3 DNA reads TGTGCCATCAGTGAAGGTAGCGGGAGACAATATACGCAGTATTTT. Translation gives CAISEGSGRQYTQYF.